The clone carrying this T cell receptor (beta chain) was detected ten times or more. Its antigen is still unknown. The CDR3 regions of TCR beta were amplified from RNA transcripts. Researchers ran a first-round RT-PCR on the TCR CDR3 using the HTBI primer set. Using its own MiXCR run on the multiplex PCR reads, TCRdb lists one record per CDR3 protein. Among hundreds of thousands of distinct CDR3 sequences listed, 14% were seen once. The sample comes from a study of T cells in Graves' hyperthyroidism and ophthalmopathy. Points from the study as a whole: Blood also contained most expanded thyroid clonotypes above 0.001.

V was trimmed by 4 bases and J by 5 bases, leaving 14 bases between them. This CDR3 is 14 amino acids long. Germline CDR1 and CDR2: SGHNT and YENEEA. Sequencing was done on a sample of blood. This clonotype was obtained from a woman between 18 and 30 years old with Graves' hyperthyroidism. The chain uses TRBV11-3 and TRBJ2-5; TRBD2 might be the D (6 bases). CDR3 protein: CASSSLRRGETQYF. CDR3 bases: TGTGCCAGCAGCTCTCTCAGGAGGGGCGAGACCCAGTACTTC.